The 2 T cell receptor beta chains in this list originate from one sample, sequenced in a study of blood T cell repertoires in COVID-19. The method was immunoSEQ multiplex PCR; TCRdb's version includes in-frame clones alone and lacks a portion of them. The table includes about 58,000 clones, 89% detected once. The sequencing sample was made of peripheral blood. These receptors were taken from an older woman with active COVID-19.

This clone was observed a few times. The chain recombines TRBV6-5 with TRBJ2-1; TRBD2 agrees at 8 bases. This CDR3 spans 16 amino acids. V gave up 2 bases and J gave up 4 bases; unmatched junction bases: 7. From germline, CDR1 is MNHEY and CDR2 SVGAGI. The CDR3 spells CASSYTSGGPYNEQFF. DNA for the CDR3: TGTGCCAGCAGTTACACGAGCGGGGGCCCTTACAATGAGCAGTTCTTC.

The J gene is TRBJ1-5, the V gene TRBV4-1; D not certain. The germline V gene has CDR1 MGHRA and CDR2 YSYEKL. Between the trimmed V and J ends, which lost 0 bases and 4 bases, there was a span of 10 bases. The CDR3 spans 15 residues. The CDR3 protein is CASSQDGSGNQPQHF. DNA of the CDR3: TGCGCCAGCAGCCAAGATGGGTCGGGAAATCAGCCCCAGCATTTT.